This T cell receptor (beta chain) was sequenced in a study of shared clonotypes between healthy human individuals. The CDR3 is 13 residues long. Germline V gene sequence: CDR1 MNHEY, CDR2 SVGAGI. The V end was cut by 2 bases, the J end by 12 bases, with 16 bases between. Assay used: immunoSEQ multiplex PCR; TCRdb lists only in-frame clones, some missing. The table records around 2,000,000 clones, roughly 95% of them present only once. The TCR was taken from a man younger than 35 in good health. Sequenced: naive CD4+ T cells sorted from blood. Subset of the sample: CD45RA+ positively selected. V gene TRBV6-5 combines with J gene TRBJ1-1, with a tentative D call TRBD1 (6 bases). The CDR3 reads CASSYPGGLRSFF. CDR3 DNA: TGTGCCAGCAGTTACCCCGGGGGGCTTAGGTCTTTCTTT.